These T cell receptor beta chains were read from a single sample in a study of sequential checkpoint blockade in melanoma. The protocol was immunoSEQ multiplex PCR, while the TCRdb copy is restricted to in-frame clones and leaves out a portion. The top ten clones hold around 35% of a sample with 400 to 550 clones, 25% of them seen once. The sequencing here drew on tumor tissue (inferred from file names), taken from a patient given nivolumab and ipilimumab in sequence. These receptors were taken from a human donor with melanoma. Each CDR3 is given with its conserved first and last residue. Each record gives: clone size, CDR3 length, J gene, V gene, D gene, CDR3 protein, CDR3 DNA. D genes are given only for firm matches. The listing skips clone size in some rows; elsewhere it reads once, few, many or a size class.

>few|14|TRBJ1-1|TRBV6-8|-
CASSYSRSLTEAFF
TGTGCCAGCAGTTACTCCCGCAGTCTCACTGAAGCTTTCTTT
>once|16|TRBJ1-2|TRBV15|TRBD1
CATSREPRGLDYGYTF
TGTGCCACCAGCAGAGAACCCAGGGGGCTTGACTATGGCTACACCTTC
>medium-sized|16|TRBJ2-3|TRBV11-3|TRBD2
CASSRSPRGYTDTQYF
TGTGCCAGCAGCCGCTCCCCGCGGGGGTATACAGATACGCAGTATTTT
>medium-sized|14|TRBJ1-2|TRBV11-3|-
CASSSGVGYYGYTF
TGTGCCAGCAGCTCAGGGGTGGGGTACTATGGCTACACCTTC
>few|13|TRBJ2-5|TRBV9|-
CASSVAPGETQYF
TGTGCCAGCAGCGTAGCCCCGGGAGAGACCCAGTACTTC
>large|16|TRBJ2-2|TRBV12-2|-
CASRPDGGLRTGELFF
TGTGCAAGTCGCCCAGACGGGGGGCTGAGGACCGGGGAGCTGTTTTTT
>medium-sized|15|TRBJ1-4|TRBV11-3|-
CASSPGEGANEKLFF
TGTGCCAGCAGCCCAGGGGAGGGGGCTAATGAAAAACTGTTTTTT
>-|12|TRBJ2-2|TRBV6-8|-
CAISQRDGELFF
TGTGCCATCAGCCAGAGGGACGGGGAGCTGTTTTTT
>few|13|TRBJ2-7|TRBV19|-
CASSPPGAYEQYF
TGTGCCAGTTCACCCCCGGGGGCCTACGAGCAGTACTTC
>few|15|TRBJ2-3|TRBV5-1|TRBD1
CASSPGQGPTDTQYF
TGCGCCAGCAGCCCGGGACAGGGACCCACAGATACGCAGTATTTT
>-|13|TRBJ1-5|TRBV6-8|TRBD1
CASSAQGDQPQHF
TGTGCCAGCAGTGCACAGGGGGATCAGCCCCAGCATTTT
>large|14|TRBJ1-5|TRBV23-1|-
CASSQSGGDQPQHF
TGCGCCAGCAGTCAATCTGGGGGTGATCAGCCCCAGCATTTT
>-|13|TRBJ1-2|TRBV18|-
CASSPRGSDGYTF
TGTGCCAGCTCACCACGAGGGAGCGATGGCTACACCTTC
>-|16|TRBJ2-2|TRBV6-8|-
CASSYGRTLNTGELFF
TGTGCCAGCAGTTACGGCAGAACATTAAACACCGGGGAGCTGTTTTTT
>medium-sized|15|TRBJ1-2|TRBV11-3|TRBD1
CASSPRTGANYGYTF
TGTGCCAGCAGCCCCAGGACAGGGGCCAACTATGGCTACACCTTC
>-|18|TRBJ1-1|TRBV14|TRBD1
CASSLRVGQGLMNTEAFF
TGTGCCAGCAGCTTAAGGGTGGGACAGGGCTTAATGAACACTGAAGCTTTCTTT
>medium-sized|15|TRBJ2-3|TRBV11-3|TRBD1
CASSLDQGVSDTQYF
TGTGCCAGCAGCTTGGATCAGGGGGTGTCAGATACGCAGTATTTT
>medium-sized|17|TRBJ2-3|TRBV11-3|TRBD2
CASSLEPSGVSTDTQYF
TGTGCCAGCAGCTTAGAACCTAGCGGGGTTAGCACAGATACGCAGTATTTT
>medium-sized|18|TRBJ2-7|TRBV11-3|-
CASSLVGQLAPEGDEQYF
TGTGCCAGCAGCTTAGTCGGCCAACTAGCACCCGAGGGTGACGAGCAGTACTTC
>large|16|TRBJ2-7|TRBV9|TRBD2
CASRLGERGRAYEQYF
TGTGCCAGCAGACTTGGGGAGCGGGGGAGGGCCTACGAGCAGTACTTC
>-|16|TRBJ1-1|TRBV5-1|TRBD1
CASSPGTGGLNTEAFF
TGCGCCAGCAGCCCCGGGACAGGGGGCCTGAACACTGAAGCTTTCTTT